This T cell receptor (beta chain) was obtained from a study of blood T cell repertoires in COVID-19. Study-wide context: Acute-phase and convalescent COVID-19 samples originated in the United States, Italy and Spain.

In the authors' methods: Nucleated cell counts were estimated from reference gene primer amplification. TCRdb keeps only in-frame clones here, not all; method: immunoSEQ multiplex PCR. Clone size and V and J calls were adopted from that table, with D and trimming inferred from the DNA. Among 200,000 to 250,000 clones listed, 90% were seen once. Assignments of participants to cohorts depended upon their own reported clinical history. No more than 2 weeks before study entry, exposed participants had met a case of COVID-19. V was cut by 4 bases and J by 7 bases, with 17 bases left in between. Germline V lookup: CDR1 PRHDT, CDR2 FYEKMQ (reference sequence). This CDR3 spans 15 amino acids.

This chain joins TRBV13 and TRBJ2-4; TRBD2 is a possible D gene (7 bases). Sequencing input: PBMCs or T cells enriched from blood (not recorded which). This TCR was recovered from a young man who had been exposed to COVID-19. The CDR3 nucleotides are TGTGCCAGCAGCTCACGCTGGGGGGGGCGGAACATTCAGTACTTC. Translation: CASSSRWGGRNIQYF. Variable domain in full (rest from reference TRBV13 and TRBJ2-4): AAGVIQSPRHLIKEKRETATLKCYPIPRHDTVYWYQQGPGQDPQFLISFYEKMQSDKGSIPDRFSAQQFSDYHSELNMSSLELGDSALYFCASSSRWGGRNIQYFGAGTRLSVL.